This T cell receptor beta chain was obtained from a study of cytomegalovirus exposure and HLA in healthy donors. The study's findings and limits: Through in vitro validation, three CMV-associated chains were shown to be specific for CMV antigens. Earlier findings revealed that most TCR beta V segments proved productive either about 90% or about 30% of the time.

In the case of this clone: No antigen is known for it.

13 Jbeta primers and 60 Vbeta primers were used for the PCR. Method: immunoSEQ multiplex PCR; TCRdb's copy keeps in-frame clones and lacks some. The data hold about 150,000 clones, with roughly three quarters observed a single time. The sequence derives from a woman between 40 and 55 years old in good health and CMV-seronegative. Sequenced input: PBMCs.

This CDR3 is CASSLSAGGSNQPQHF. In DNA, the CDR3 is TGTGCCAGCAGCTTAAGCGCAGGGGGGAGCAATCAGCCCCAGCATTTT. The chain combines TRBV5-5 with TRBJ1-5, with 7 bases aligning to TRBD1. The CDR3 covers 16 residues. The V and J ends lost 2 bases and 1 base, in that order; junction bases with no gene match: 6. Per the germline V gene, CDR1 is SGHKS and CDR2 is YYEKEE (reference sequence).